The next 31 T cell receptor beta chains were all read from a single sample in a study of blood T cell repertoires in COVID-19. TCRdb's table, derived via immunoSEQ multiplex PCR, lists solely in-frame clones and lacks some. The sample lists roughly 170,000 clones, roughly 86% occurring once. Source material: peripheral blood. All receptors come from a middle-aged man with active or convalescent COVID-19.

This chain connects TRBV10-3 to TRBJ1-4; D gene uncertain. CDR3 length: 15 residues. The germline gives CDR1 ENHRY, CDR2 SYGVKD. V was clipped by 6 bases and J by 0 bases, with 11 bases between them. The CDR3 here is CAISSRRTTNEKLFF. CDR3 bases: TGTGCCATCAGCTCCCGGAGGACAACTAATGAAAAACTGTTTTTT.

The gene calls are TRBV5-1 and TRBJ1-4; D gene ambiguous. V gave up 7 bases and J gave up 5 bases, with 9 bases separating them. The V gene's germline CDR1 is SGHRS and CDR2 YFSETQ. The CDR3 runs to 12 residues. CDR3 nucleotide sequence: TGCGCCAGCCGAGACGGGAATGAAAAACTGTTTTTT. This translates into CASRDGNEKLFF.

This clone was seen only a few times. The chain is built from TRBV7-2 and TRBJ2-5; 9 nucleotides agree with TRBD1. This CDR3 is built from 15 residues. V trimming: 5 bases; J trimming: 5 bases; junction bases outside the gene matches: 9. The germline gives CDR1 SGHTA, CDR2 FQGNSA. The CDR3 is CASSSGTGLWETQYF. CDR3 sequence (DNA): TGTGCCAGCAGCAGCGGGACAGGGTTGTGGGAGACCCAGTACTTC. Drawing the rest from reference TRBV7-2 and TRBJ2-5, the complete variable domain is GAGVSQSPSNKVTEKGKDVELRCDPISGHTALYWYRQSLGQGLEFLIYFQGNSAPDKSGLPSDRFSAERTGGSVSTLTIQRTQQEDSAVYLCASSSGTGLWETQYFGPGTRLLVL.

Worth noting for this clone: The same CDR3 also results from other DNA sequences found in this sample. The chain has TRBV3-1 (or the pseudogene TRBV3-2) and TRBJ2-7, with TRBD2 as a possible D gene (6 bases). CDR3 length: 15 amino acids. V was pared by 1 base and J by 1 base, with 11 bases between. CDR1 is LGHDT and CDR2 is YNNKEL in the germline V gene (reference sequence). The CDR3 sequence: CASSQGGRGSYEQYF. The CDR3 bases are TGTGCCAGCAGCCAAGGCGGACGGGGGTCCTACGAGCAGTACTTC.

V is TRBV27 and J is TRBJ2-1; 10 nucleotides match TRBD1. V gave up 4 bases and J gave up 3 bases; unmatched junction bases: 12. This CDR3 contains 18 residues. Looked up from germline, CDR1 is MNHEY and CDR2 is SMNVEV (reference sequence). The CDR3 nucleotides read TGTGCCAGCAGTTCTCTGCCCGCAGGGACAGGGGACTACAATGAGCAGTTCTTC. This gives the protein CASSSLPAGTGDYNEQFF.

V gene TRBV5-1 combines with J gene TRBJ1-5; D is unresolved. The CDR3 is 15 residues long. CDR1 and CDR2 (germline): SGHRS, YFSETQ. V lost 3 bases and J lost 0, with 10 bases in between. In DNA, the CDR3 is TGCGCCAGCAGCTGGGCGGGGTATAGCAATCAGCCCCAGCATTTT. Amino acids: CASSWAGYSNQPQHF. The entire variable domain, with the rest obtained from reference TRBV5-1 and TRBJ1-5, is as follows: KAGVTQTPRYLIKTRGQQVTLSCSPISGHRSVSWYQQTPGQGLQFLFEYFSETQRNKGNFPGRFSGRQFSNSRSEMNVSTLELGDSALYLCASSWAGYSNQPQHFGDGTRLSIL.

The J gene is TRBJ1-3, the V gene TRBV3-1 (or the pseudogene TRBV3-2), with D tentatively TRBD1 (6 bases). The CDR3 extends over 17 amino acids. Trimming took off 3 bases at V and 0 bases at J, with 15 bases between the two ends. Germline assignment: CDR1 LGHDT and CDR2 YNNKEL (reference sequence). The DNA of the CDR3 is TGTGCCAGCAGCCATGGGGGCCAGACCTTCTCTGGAAACACCATATATTTT. Amino acids: CASSHGGQTFSGNTIYF.

About this clone itself: The sample has other DNA sequences that encode this CDR3 too. The rearrangement links TRBV18 to TRBJ1-2; TRBD1 matches at 9 bases. With V trimmed by 0 bases and J by 4 bases, 3 bases remained unmatched. Per the germline V gene, CDR1 is KGHSH and CDR2 is LQKENI. The CDR3 runs 15 residues. For the CDR3, the DNA is TGTGCCAGCTCACCACCGGGACAGGGAACCTATGGCTACACCTTC. The encoded protein is CASSPPGQGTYGYTF. Looking up the rest from reference TRBV18 and TRBJ1-2 gives the full variable domain: NAGVMQNPRHLVRRRGQEARLRCSPMKGHSHVYWYRQLPEEGLKFMVYLQKENIIDESGMPKERFSAEFPKEGPSILRIQQVVRGDSAAYFCASSPPGQGTYGYTFGSGTRLTVV.

The V gene is TRBV6-5, the J gene TRBJ1-2, with 7 nucleotides matching TRBD1. Germline CDR1 MNHEY, CDR2 SVGAGI. V lost 6 bases and J lost 7; bases outside the gene matches: 8. CDR3 length: 13 residues. This CDR3 reads CASRGKGALGYTF. The CDR3 DNA is TGTGCCAGCAGAGGGAAGGGGGCGCTTGGCTACACCTTC.

The V call is TRBV6-2 or TRBV6-3, the J call TRBJ2-1; a possible D gene is TRBD1 (5 bases). Trimming cost V 0 bases and J 4 bases, with 10 bases left between them. There are 15 residues in the CDR3. The germline gives CDR1 MNHEY, CDR2 SVGEGT. In nucleotides, the CDR3 is TGTGCCAGCAGTTACTCGCCAGGGAATTACAATGAGCAGTTCTTC. This codes for CASSYSPGNYNEQFF.

The rearrangement joins TRBV7-2 to TRBJ2-3, with 9 positions matching TRBD2. CDR3 length: 17 residues. Looked up from germline, CDR1 is SGHTA and CDR2 is FQGNSA. V dropped 3 bases and J dropped 2; count of bases not matched to a gene: 9. CDR3 in DNA: TGTGCCAGCAGCTTTAAAGGAGCGGGGGGCCTCACAGATACGCAGTATTTT. Encoded protein: CASSFKGAGGLTDTQYF.

The chain has TRBV27 and TRBJ1-4; a weak D match, TRBD1 (6 bases). The germline V gene encodes CDR1 MNHEY and CDR2 SMNVEV (reference sequence). V gave up 6 bases and J gave up 6 bases, with 14 bases separating them. The CDR3 runs to 14 residues. The CDR3 spells CASSGQLNDEKLFF. The CDR3 DNA reads TGTGCCAGCAGCGGACAGCTAAACGATGAAAAACTGTTTTTT.

The V and J genes are TRBV2 and TRBJ1-2; 7 bases fit TRBD1. The CDR3 covers 13 residues. The J segment lost 8 bases and the V segment lost 7 bases, leaving 10 bases of the junction unmatched. Germline loops: CDR1 SNHLY, CDR2 FYNNEI. The CDR3 DNA reads TGTGCCAGCAATAACAGGGGCTTGAGCGGCTACACCTTC. Its protein is CASNNRGLSGYTF.

This chain uses TRBV2 with TRBJ1-5; D remains ambiguous. The CDR3 runs 17 residues. V was cut by 0 bases and J by 3 bases, with 15 bases left in between. The germline V gene has CDR1 SNHLY and CDR2 FYNNEI. In DNA, the CDR3 is TGTGCCAGCAGTGAAGCCTTAGCCAGTAATATCAATCAGCCCCAGCATTTT. This encodes CASSEALASNINQPQHF.

The chain recombines TRBV4-1 with TRBJ2-7; 13 bases fit TRBD2. With V trimmed by 4 bases and J by 7 bases, 22 bases remained unmatched. The CDR3 contains 20 residues. From germline, CDR1 is MGHRA and CDR2 YSYEKL. The CDR3 coding sequence is TGCGCCAGCAGCCGAGATTTCTGGACTAGCGGGGGCCAGAGCCGGGAGGAGCAGTACTTC. Protein sequence: CASSRDFWTSGGQSREEQYF.

The V call is TRBV11-2, the J call TRBJ2-3, with 8 nucleotides matching TRBD1. Looked up from germline, CDR1 is SGHAT and CDR2 is FQNNGV. The CDR3 loop spans 17 amino acids. Germline trimming cut 5 bases from V and 8 bases from J; bases unmatched to any gene: 18. CDR3: CASSAPSQGAKRRTQYF. The CDR3 DNA sequence: TGTGCCAGCAGCGCACCCTCGCAGGGGGCGAAGAGGCGTACGCAGTATTTT.

This clone has a single count. V usage is TRBV5-4 and J usage is TRBJ1-1; 7 nucleotides match TRBD1. Per the germline V gene, CDR1 is SGHNT and CDR2 is YYREEE (reference sequence). The CDR3 covers 13 residues. V trimming: 3 bases; J trimming: 2 bases; junction bases outside the gene matches: 1. Here the CDR3 reads CASSWDRNTEAFF. As DNA, the CDR3 is TGTGCCAGCAGCTGGGACAGAAACACTGAAGCTTTCTTT.

The V gene is TRBV30, the J gene TRBJ2-3, with 11 nucleotides matching TRBD2. Germline CDR1 reads GTSNPN; CDR2 reads SVGIG (reference sequence). V trimming: 4 bases; J trimming: 2 bases; junction bases outside the gene matches: 2. This CDR3 spans 14 amino acids. CDR3 bases: TGTGCCTGGACTAGCGGGGGGTACACAGATACGCAGTATTTT. Translating gives CAWTSGGYTDTQYF.

The chain links TRBV7-9 to TRBJ1-2; D not resolved. The germline V gene has CDR1 SEHNR and CDR2 FQNEAQ (reference sequence). Trimming removed 3 bases from V and 3 bases from J, with 8 bases in between. The CDR3 is made up of 13 amino acids. The CDR3 sequence: CASSFGSYYGYTF. CDR3 bases: TGTGCCAGCAGCTTCGGTTCCTACTATGGCTACACCTTC. Looking up the rest from reference TRBV7-9 and TRBJ1-2 gives the full variable domain: DTGVSQNPRHKITKRGQNVTFRCDPISEHNRLYWYRQTLGQGPEFLTYFQNEAQLEKSRLLSDRFSAERPKGSFSTLEIQRTEQGDSAMYLCASSFGSYYGYTFGSGTRLTVV.

The chain recombines TRBV6-2 or TRBV6-3 with TRBJ2-1, with 8 bases identical to TRBD2. Germline lookup yields CDR1 MNHEY and CDR2 SVGEGT. The trim removed 0 bases at V and 4 bases at J, leaving 11 bases unmatched. The CDR3 loop spans 18 amino acids. CDR3 in amino acids: CASSYSPPSGGIYNEQFF. CDR3 DNA sequence: TGTGCCAGCAGTTACTCCCCCCCCAGCGGGGGCATTTACAATGAGCAGTTCTTC.

The J gene is TRBJ2-5, the V gene TRBV30, with a weak D call TRBD2 (5 bases). This CDR3 has 14 amino acids. Deletions cut 0 bases from V and 4 bases from J, with 12 bases between. Germline loops: CDR1 GTSNPN, CDR2 SVGIG (reference sequence). The CDR3 is CAWSVGQGRETQYF. The CDR3 bases are TGTGCCTGGAGTGTGGGCCAAGGGAGAGAGACCCAGTACTTC.

The chain uses TRBV19 and TRBJ2-7; 10 bases are shared with TRBD1. Germline V CDR1 and CDR2: LNHDA, SQIVND (reference sequence). Trimming at V came to 6 bases and at J to 5 bases, leaving 10 bases not matched to a gene. The CDR3 has 15 amino acids. The CDR3 reads CASSSPGQGRNEQYF. DNA for the CDR3: TGTGCCAGTAGCTCTCCGGGACAGGGGAGAAACGAGCAGTACTTC.

The rearrangement links TRBV7-2 to TRBJ2-2; weak D call: TRBD1 (5 bases). CDR3 length: 15 residues. The V and J ends lost 2 bases and 1 base respectively, with 8 bases between them. CDR1 SGHTA and CDR2 FQGNSA come from the germline V gene. The CDR3, as DNA: TGTGCCAGCAGCTTAAAGGGGCGGAACACCGGGGAGCTGTTTTTT. Protein: CASSLKGRNTGELFF.

The gene calls are TRBV14 and TRBJ2-2; a weak D match, TRBD2 (5 bases). Per the germline V gene, CDR1 is SGHDN and CDR2 is FVKESK. V lost 4 bases to trimming and J lost 1 base, with 16 bases between them. The CDR3 sequence is 17 residues long. The CDR3 DNA reads as TGTGCCAGCAGCCTATCAAGAGGGAACAAGAACACCGGGGAGCTGTTTTTT. Protein sequence: CASSLSRGNKNTGELFF. The whole variable domain, remainder taken from reference TRBV14 and TRBJ2-2, is EAGVTQFPSHSVIEKGQTVTLRCDPISGHDNLYWYRRVMGKEIKFLLHFVKESKQDESGMPNNRFLAERTGGTYSTLKVQPAELEDSGVYFCASSLSRGNKNTGELFFGEGSRLTVL.

V and J are TRBV27 and TRBJ1-2; D ambiguous. The V gene lost 1 base and the J gene lost 7 bases, with 16 bases spanning the gap. Germline lookup yields CDR1 MNHEY and CDR2 SMNVEV (reference sequence). CDR3 length: 15 residues. The CDR3 region has the DNA TGTGCCAGCAGTTTATATGGACTACAGCCGTCTGGCTACACCTTC. Protein product: CASSLYGLQPSGYTF.

CDR3 DNA: TGTGCCAGCAGCTTTAATGGACAGCACTACAATGAGCAGTTCTTC. It translates to CASSFNGQHYNEQFF. The V gene is TRBV7-3, the J gene TRBJ2-1, with D perhaps TRBD1 (6 bases). The CDR3 spans 15 residues. Per germline, CDR1 SGHTA and CDR2 FQGTGA. Trimming stripped 3 bases from V and 3 bases from J, with 12 bases between.

The chain joins TRBV7-9 to TRBJ1-2, with TRBD1 matching 9 bases. CDR1 and CDR2 from the germline V gene are SEHNR and FQNEAQ (reference sequence). The CDR3 contains 15 residues. V dropped 3 bases and J dropped 8; count of bases not matched to a gene: 10. The DNA of the CDR3 is TGTGCCAGCAGCTTGCAGGGACAGGGATGGGAGGGCTACACCTTC. It specifies CASSLQGQGWEGYTF. The variable domain in full, with the rest retrieved from reference TRBV7-9 and TRBJ1-2, is DTGVSQNPRHKITKRGQNVTFRCDPISEHNRLYWYRQTLGQGPEFLTYFQNEAQLEKSRLLSDRFSAERPKGSFSTLEIQRTEQGDSAMYLCASSLQGQGWEGYTFGSGTRLTVV.

This clone was observed once. The junction departs from germline at one end; a sequencing error may be responsible. The chain has TRBV19 and TRBJ2-2; D is ambiguous. CDR3 size: 13 residues. CDR1 LNHDA and CDR2 SQIVND come from the germline V gene (reference sequence). This CDR3 reads CASSIVNSGELFF. The DNA for the CDR3 is TGTGCCAGTAGTATAGTGAACTCCGGGGAGCTGTTTTTT.

The rearrangement joins TRBV4-2 to TRBJ2-1, with a tentative D call TRBD2 (6 bases). Between the trimmed V and J ends, which lost 5 bases and 0 bases, there was a span of 8 bases. Germline V gene lookup returns CDR1 LGHNA and CDR2 YNFKEQ. CDR3 size: 14 residues. The CDR3 spells CASSSAGSYNEQFF. CDR3 nucleotide sequence: TGTGCCAGCAGCTCAGCGGGCTCCTACAATGAGCAGTTCTTC.

The chain is built from TRBV5-8 and TRBJ2-3; 7 positions match TRBD1. Germline CDR1 and CDR2: SGHTS and YDEGEE. The CDR3 has 13 amino acids. The J segment lost 9 bases and the V segment lost 3 bases, leaving 7 bases of the junction unmatched. CDR3 residues: CASSWYRGETQYF. CDR3 DNA: TGTGCCAGCAGCTGGTACAGGGGAGAGACGCAGTATTTT.

The V call is TRBV7-3, the J call TRBJ1-5; the D is unclear. V was pared by 5 bases and J by 4 bases, with 9 bases between. This CDR3 contains 13 residues. Germline loops: CDR1 SGHTA, CDR2 FQGTGA. CDR3 in amino acids: CASSPSHNQPQHF. CDR3 nucleotides: TGTGCCAGCAGCCCAAGCCATAATCAGCCCCAGCATTTT.